The next 14 T cell receptor beta chains were all read from a single sample in a study of T cell repertoires in aging, cancer and after chemotherapy. Rearranged V-D-J TRB sequences were amplified with a mixed TRB-A/B primer pool. TCRdb re-derived calls from the multiplex PCR reads in MiXCR, one entry per CDR3 protein. The sample shows about 6,200 distinct CDR3 sequences, approximately 29% of them seen only once. Peripheral blood genomic DNA, not sorted cells or RNA, was the template. Sequenced sample: blood. The receptors were gathered from a human donor with a blood cancer.

By proportion, this clonotype is medium-sized (0.01 to 0.1%). The V call is TRBV27, the J call TRBJ2-7; tentative D call: TRBD1 (6 bases). The CDR3 is 15 amino acids. Germline CDR1 and CDR2: MNHEY and SMNVEV (reference sequence). V dropped 3 bases and J dropped 1 base, with 13 bases sitting between them. The CDR3 nucleotides are TGTGCCAGCAGTTTGGCTACAGGGTTTTCCTACGAGCAGTACTTC. This translates into CASSLATGFSYEQYF.

By share, this clonotype ranks as medium-sized. DNA of the CDR3: TGTGCCAGCCGTCGGATCCCCGGGACCCAGTACTTC. Encoded protein: CASRRIPGTQYF. The chain couples TRBV6-2 or TRBV6-3 to TRBJ2-5, with D uncertain. V shed 8 bases and J shed 7 bases, with 14 bases lying between them. CDR1 and CDR2 (germline): MNHEY, SVGEGT. The CDR3 is 12 residues long.

This chain uses TRBV6-1 with TRBJ2-7, with 7 bases identical to TRBD1. The CDR3 has 16 amino acids. V shed 6 bases, J shed 6 bases, and the junction held 17 bases outside the gene matches. Germline V gene sequence: CDR1 MNHNS, CDR2 SASEGT. The CDR3 DNA reads TGTGCCAGCAGAGGCCTAGCCGGGACAGCTGTCCGCGAGCAGTACTTC. This sequence encodes CASRGLAGTAVREQYF.

Judged by abundance, this clonotype is medium-sized (0.01 to 0.1%). The CDR3 coding sequence is TGTGCCAGCAGTTATTTCGGGAGGGGCACAGATACGCAGTATTTT. Residues: CASSYFGRGTDTQYF. The chain carries TRBV6-2 or TRBV6-3 and TRBJ2-3, with 8 bases matching TRBD2. V lost 3 bases and J lost 1; bases outside the gene matches: 3. CDR1 is MNHEY, CDR2 SVGEGT, per germline. The CDR3 totals 15 residues.

This clonotype counts as medium-sized (0.01 to 0.1%). The rearrangement uses TRBV5-4 and TRBJ2-1; the D is unclear. The CDR3 covers 15 residues. Trimming pared 4 bases from V and 1 base from J, leaving 12 bases between. Germline V lookup: CDR1 SGHNT, CDR2 YYREEE (reference sequence). The chain's CDR3 is CASSPPVTSYNEQFF. The CDR3 DNA reads as TGTGCCAGCAGCCCGCCGGTTACTTCCTACAATGAGCAGTTCTTC. Complete variable domain (other parts from reference TRBV5-4 and TRBJ2-1): ETGVTQSPTHLIKTRGQQVTLRCSSQSGHNTVSWYQQALGQGPQFIFQYYREEENGRGNFPPRFSGLQFPNYSSELNVNALELDDSALYLCASSPPVTSYNEQFFGPGTRLTVL.

This clonotype showed up just a few times. The chain recombines TRBV4-3 with TRBJ2-2; D tentatively fits TRBD1 or TRBD2 (5 bases each). Trimming stripped 4 bases from V and 4 bases from J, with 13 bases between. The CDR3 runs to 15 residues. Germline values: CDR1 LGHNA, CDR2 YSLEER. CDR3 region: CASSPPGAPTGELFF. CDR3 DNA: TGCGCCAGCAGCCCGCCCGGGGCACCCACCGGGGAGCTGTTTTTT.

The chain uses TRBV12-3 or TRBV12-4 and TRBJ1-4; 7 positions agree with TRBD1. Unmatched junction bases numbered 5, after V lost 2 bases and J lost 2 bases. The CDR3 length is 16 residues. The CDR3 region is CASSLLGGQTNEKLFF. CDR3 nucleotides: TGTGCCAGCAGTTTATTAGGGGGACAGACTAATGAAAAACTGTTTTTT.

This chain joins TRBV13 and TRBJ2-1, with D hard to call. The CDR3 contains 12 residues. V was trimmed by 5 bases and J by 6 bases, leaving 8 bases between them. Germline CDR1 is PRHDT and CDR2 is FYEKMQ (reference sequence). The CDR3 coding sequence is TGTGCCAGCAGCGGCTACGGCAATGAGCAGTTCTTC. It specifies CASSGYGNEQFF.

This clonotype is labeled medium-sized (0.01 to 0.1%). V is TRBV11-2 and J is TRBJ2-3; no clear D gene. The CDR3 runs 11 residues. The V gene's germline CDR1 is SGHAT and CDR2 FQNNGV. V gave up 3 bases and J gave up 6 bases, with 4 bases separating them. The CDR3, as DNA: TGTGCCAGCAGCTTTAGTGATACGCAGTATTTT. Its translation: CASSFSDTQYF. The variable domain in full, with the rest retrieved from reference TRBV11-2 and TRBJ2-3, is EAGVAQSPRYKIIEKRQSVAFWCNPISGHATLYWYQQILGQGPKLLIQFQNNGVVDDSQLPKDRFSAERLKGVDSTLKIQPAKLEDSAVYLCASSFSDTQYFGPGTRLTVL.

This clonotype rates as large. The chain joins TRBV29-1 to TRBJ2-3, with TRBD2 matching over 10 bases. CDR1 and CDR2 (germline): SQVTM, ANQGSEA. With 7 bases clipped from V and 5 bases from J, the junction kept 9 bases outside the gene matches. CDR3 length: 14 amino acids. The CDR3, as DNA: TGCAGCGCCACGACTAGCGGGTGGGGAGATACGCAGTATTTT. Residues: CSATTSGWGDTQYF.

The chain employs TRBV19 and TRBJ1-2, with D unclear. V was pared by 1 base and J by 5 bases, with 11 bases between. The CDR3 contains 14 residues. CDR1 and CDR2 from the germline V gene are LNHDA and SQIVND (reference sequence). As DNA, the CDR3 is TGTGCCAGTAGTATAGGCACACACCTTTATGGCTACACCTTC. Translating it yields CASSIGTHLYGYTF.

V gene TRBV5-1 combines with J gene TRBJ2-1, with D possibly matching TRBD1 (5 bases). The V end lost 0 bases, the J end lost 5 bases, and 9 bases lay between the germline ends. The CDR3 runs to 14 residues. The germline gives CDR1 SGHRS, CDR2 YFSETQ. Written as DNA, the CDR3 is TGCGCCAGCAGCTTGGGACAGTTCCACAATGAGCAGTTCTTC. This sequence encodes CASSLGQFHNEQFF.

The chain has TRBV5-4 and TRBJ1-4, with D perhaps matching TRBD1 (5 bases). The germline V gene has CDR1 SGHNT and CDR2 YYREEE (reference sequence). The germline V and J ends were trimmed by 3 bases and 7 bases, with 10 bases remaining between them. This CDR3 is 13 amino acids long. The CDR3 sequence is CASSWRQSEKLFF. For the CDR3, the DNA is TGTGCCAGCAGCTGGAGACAGAGTGAAAAACTGTTTTTT.

Comment on this clonotype: Germline is not matched at one junction end, which may reflect a read error. This CDR3 is CASRFRVRAPETRYF. The CDR3, as DNA: TGTGCCAGCAGATTCCGGGTGAGGGCCCCGGAGACCCGGTACTTC. The J gene is TRBJ2-5, the V gene TRBV6-5; perhaps TRBD2 as D (5 bases). This CDR3 is built from 15 residues. Germline-derived CDR1 and CDR2 are MNHEY and SVGAGI.